These 14 T cell receptor beta chains were sequenced from one sample in a study of CD8 T cells in ankylosing spondylitis. Study-wide results and caveats: A TCR beta motif of eight highly homologous variants appeared characteristic of ankylosing spondylitis blood.

These receptors have no identified antigens. MiXCR was run by TCRdb on the 5' RACE reads, yielding one entry per CDR3 protein. The table has fewer than 500,000 distinct CDR3 sequences, approximately 26% seen once. Sequencing was performed on blood, either unsorted or a sorted T cell fraction (not recorded which). Source of these receptors: a male donor with ankylosing spondylitis.

This clonotype was counted a few times. V gene TRBV6-1 combines with J gene TRBJ1-3; weak D call: TRBD1 (6 bases). With 10 bases removed from V and 1 base from J, the gap between germline ends came to 17 bases. The CDR3 runs to 15 residues. Germline values: CDR1 MNHNS, CDR2 SASEGT. CDR3 DNA: TGTGCCATCCGGCCCGGGGGCAGTTCTGGAAACACCATATATTTT. Its translation: CAIRPGGSSGNTIYF.

The chain joins TRBV7-6 to TRBJ1-4, with a tentative D call TRBD1 (6 bases). The V gene's germline CDR1 is SGHVS and CDR2 FNYEAQ. Trimming removed 6 bases from V and 9 bases from J, with 14 bases in between. The CDR3 is 13 amino acids. In DNA, the CDR3 is TGTGCCAGCAGGGGGCGCAGGGGCCAAAAACTGTTTTTT. Amino acids: CASRGRRGQKLFF.

This chain uses TRBV12-3 or TRBV12-4 with TRBJ2-2, with D perhaps matching TRBD2 (6 bases). CDR3 size: 14 residues. Trimming took 6 bases from V and 6 from J, leaving 14 bases between them. The CDR3 region is CASSIGTFSGELFF. The DNA for the CDR3 is TGTGCCAGCAGCATAGGGACTTTCTCCGGGGAGCTGTTTTTT.

The chain carries TRBV20-1 and TRBJ2-5; possible D gene TRBD2, 6 bases. This CDR3 spans 13 amino acids. Germline V lookup: CDR1 DFQATT, CDR2 SNEGSKA (reference sequence). V dropped 3 bases and J dropped 1 base, with 9 bases sitting between them. The CDR3 here is CSASGSRQETQYF. The CDR3 coding sequence is TGCAGTGCTAGCGGGAGTCGCCAAGAGACCCAGTACTTC.

This clonotype was counted a few times. The rearrangement joins TRBV18 to TRBJ2-3; D is undetermined. In germline, CDR1 is KGHSH, CDR2 LQKENI. This CDR3 comprises 15 residues. With 2 bases removed from V and 4 bases from J, the gap between germline ends came to 13 bases. CDR3 protein: CASSPTPPHPDTQYF. CDR3 in DNA: TGTGCCAGCTCACCAACGCCCCCCCACCCAGATACGCAGTATTTT.

This clonotype has only a few counts. Germline is not matched at one junction end, which may reflect a read error. The chain links TRBV29-1 to TRBJ1-3; D is uncertain. Germline V gene sequence: CDR1 SQVTM, CDR2 ANQGSEA. The CDR3 has 11 residues. The CDR3 here is CSAEVGNTIYF. CDR3 in DNA: TGCAGCGCTGAAGTTGGAAACACCATATATTTT.

This rearrangement joins TRBV29-1 to TRBJ1-1, with a tentative D call TRBD1 (6 bases). The CDR3 is 13 amino acids. Germline V gene lookup returns CDR1 SQVTM and CDR2 ANQGSEA. Trimming cost V 3 bases and J 1 base, with 9 bases left between them. The CDR3 DNA sequence: TGCAGCGTTGAGCTGGGACAGAACACTGAAGCTTTCTTT. Translating gives CSVELGQNTEAFF.

The chain combines TRBV20-1 with TRBJ2-7, with TRBD2 as a possible D gene (6 bases). Looked up from germline, CDR1 is DFQATT and CDR2 is SNEGSKA (reference sequence). The ends were cut back, 0 bases at V and 4 bases at J, with 10 bases in the middle. The CDR3 is 13 residues long. Here the CDR3 reads CSARDSGRYEQYF. The CDR3 nucleotides are TGCAGTGCTAGAGATTCTGGGAGGTACGAGCAGTACTTC.

The chain links TRBV20-1 to TRBJ2-2; D perhaps matches TRBD1 (6 bases). The CDR3 covers 14 residues. Germline values: CDR1 DFQATT, CDR2 SNEGSKA (reference sequence). Between the trimmed V and J ends, which lost 6 bases and 5 bases, there was a span of 16 bases. CDR3 nucleotides: TGCAGTGCAAAACAGGGACCGGGGACCGGGGAGCTGTTTTTT. It codes for CSAKQGPGTGELFF.

The chain employs TRBV7-7 and TRBJ1-5; the D gene is possibly TRBD1 (5 bases). Trimming cost V 1 base and J 5 bases, with 21 bases left between them. Per the germline V gene, CDR1 is SSHAT and CDR2 is FNYEAQ (reference sequence). The CDR3 sequence is 18 residues long. The CDR3 region has the DNA TGTGCCAGCAGCTTAGGGGATGGGGGTACCCACGGTTATCAGCCCCAGCATTTT. This sequence encodes CASSLGDGGTHGYQPQHF.

The gene calls are TRBV12-3 or TRBV12-4 and TRBJ2-1, with D possibly TRBD1 on 5 matching bases. Deletions cut 0 bases from V and 4 bases from J, with 10 bases between. CDR3 length: 15 amino acids. For the CDR3, the DNA is TGTGCCAGCAGTTTAGCAGGGGAACGTTACAATGAGCAGTTCTTC. It encodes CASSLAGERYNEQFF.

This clonotype occurred a few times. V and J are TRBV7-2 and TRBJ2-3; perhaps TRBD2 as D (6 bases). Germline CDR1 reads SGHTA; CDR2 reads FQGNSA. The CDR3 consists of 15 residues. Deletions cut 1 base from V and 1 base from J, with 9 bases between. The CDR3 bases are TGTGCCAGCAGCTTAGGTAGCGGAGGCACAGATACGCAGTATTTT. This gives the protein CASSLGSGGTDTQYF.

The chain is built from TRBV3-1 and TRBJ1-6; D not resolved. CDR1 is LGHDT, CDR2 YNNKEL, per germline (reference sequence). Trimming left V 1 base short and J 8 bases short, with 6 bases between. The CDR3 consists of 13 residues. Here the CDR3 reads CASSQVSDSPLHF. The CDR3 coding sequence is TGTGCCAGCAGCCAAGTATCGGATTCACCCCTCCACTTT. Together with reference TRBV3-1 and TRBJ1-6, the CDR3 gives the full variable domain: DTAVSQTPKYLVTQMGNDKSIKCEQNLGHDTMYWYKQDSKKFLKIMFSYNNKELIINETVPNRFSPKSPDKAHLNLHINSLELGDSAVYFCASSQVSDSPLHFGNGTRLTVT.

The chain joins TRBV7-2 to TRBJ2-3, with TRBD2 as a possible D gene (6 bases). V lost 5 bases and J lost 2, with 14 bases in between. In germline, CDR1 is SGHTA, CDR2 FQGNSA. This CDR3 contains 15 residues. The chain's CDR3 is CASSPSGVVTDTQYF. The CDR3 region has the DNA TGTGCCAGCAGCCCGTCGGGAGTAGTCACAGATACGCAGTATTTT.